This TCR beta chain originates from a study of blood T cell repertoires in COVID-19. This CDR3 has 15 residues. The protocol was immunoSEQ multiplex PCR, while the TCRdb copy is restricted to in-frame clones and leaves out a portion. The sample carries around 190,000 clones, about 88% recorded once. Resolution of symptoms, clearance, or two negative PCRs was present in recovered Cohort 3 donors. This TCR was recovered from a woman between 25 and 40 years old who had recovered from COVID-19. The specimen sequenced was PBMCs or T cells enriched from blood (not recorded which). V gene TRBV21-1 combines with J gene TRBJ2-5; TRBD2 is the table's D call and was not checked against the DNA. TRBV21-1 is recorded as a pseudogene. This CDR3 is CASNSGSQRNETQYF. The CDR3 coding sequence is TGTGCCAGCAATTCCGGGTCCCAGAGGAATGAGACCCAGTACTTC.